The rows below give T cell receptor beta chains drawn from one sample of a study of cytomegalovirus exposure and HLA in healthy donors. Generated by immunoSEQ multiplex PCR, the TCRdb table keeps only in-frame clones and is missing some. The data contain roughly 330,000 clones, about nine tenths of them singletons. Sequencing was done on a sample of PBMCs. These receptor sequences come from a woman aged 25 to 39 in good health and CMV-seropositive. CDR3s include the opening cysteine and the closing phenylalanine or tryptophan. D genes are given only for firm matches. Where a row states a size, it is once, few, many or the class of an expanded clone; other rows omit it.

clone_size d_call j_call v_call cdr3_aa cdr3_nt
. TRBD2 TRBJ2-7 TRBV6-5 CASSYSGTGGYEQYF TGTGCCAGCAGTTACTCGGGGACGGGGGGCTACGAGCAGTACTTC
. . TRBJ2-3 TRBV18 CASSPPRDNTDTQYF TGTGCCAGCTCACCACCCAGGGACAACACAGATACGCAGTATTTT
. TRBD1 TRBJ2-2 TRBV19 CASSIPTGGTGELFF TGTGCCAGTAGTATCCCGACAGGGGGGACCGGGGAGCTGTTTTTT
. TRBD1 TRBJ2-6 TRBV2 CASSNDRVGANVLTF TGTGCCAGCAGTAACGACAGGGTTGGGGCCAACGTCCTGACTTTC
. TRBD1 TRBJ1-1 TRBV18 CASSPVPGGGNTEAFF TGTGCCAGCTCACCCGTCCCAGGGGGCGGCAACACTGAAGCTTTCTTT
. . TRBJ1-1 TRBV7-2 CASSLVGGNTEAFF TGTGCCAGCAGCTTAGTTGGGGGGAACACTGAAGCTTTCTTT
. . TRBJ2-3 TRBV6-4 CASSDSFRTDTQYF TGTGCCAGCAGTGACTCGTTTCGAACAGATACGCAGTATTTT
few . TRBJ1-1 TRBV5-1 CASREEGLTAFF TGCGCCAGCAGAGAGGAGGGGCTGACGGCTTTCTTT
. . TRBJ2-7 TRBV5-6 CASSRGPDSYEQYF TGTGCCAGCAGCAGGGGACCTGACTCCTACGAGCAGTACTTC
. TRBD2 TRBJ2-1 TRBV11-1 CASSVSSGTGNEQFF TGTGCCAGCAGCGTCTCTAGCGGGACGGGCAATGAGCAGTTCTTC
. . TRBJ1-5 TRBV6-5 CASSSTGASNQPQHF TGTGCCAGCAGTTCGACAGGCGCGAGCAATCAGCCCCAGCATTTT
. TRBD2 TRBJ2-7 TRBV9 CASSVGTSGRDTSYEQYF TGTGCCAGCAGCGTGGGGACTAGCGGGAGGGATACATCCTACGAGCAGTACTTC
. . TRBJ2-2 TRBV28 CASSPPGTLNTGELFF TGTGCCAGCAGCCCCCCCGGGACACTGAACACCGGGGAGCTGTTTTTT
. . TRBJ1-1 TRBV29-1 CSALPDTSNTEAFF TGCAGCGCCCTTCCGGACACTTCGAACACTGAAGCTTTCTTT
. . TRBJ2-1 TRBV30 CAWRVQGPYNEQFF TGTGCCTGGAGAGTACAGGGACCATACAATGAGCAGTTCTTC
. TRBD2 TRBJ2-1 TRBV5-6 CASSVTSGRRDEQFF TGTGCCAGCAGCGTGACTAGCGGGAGAAGGGATGAGCAGTTCTTC
. . TRBJ1-1 TRBV29-1 CSGALNTEAFF TGCAGCGGCGCACTGAACACTGAAGCTTTCTTT